A selection of T cell receptor beta chains follows, all from one sample in a study of blood T cell repertoires in COVID-19. TCRdb keeps only in-frame clones here, not all; method: immunoSEQ multiplex PCR. The sample yields 49,000 or so clones, roughly 84% seen once. The sequenced sample consisted of peripheral blood. Receptors were obtained from a man aged 45-65 years with active COVID-19. CDR3s include the opening cysteine and the closing phenylalanine or tryptophan. The order of the fields is clone size, J gene, V gene, D gene, CDR3 DNA, CDR3 protein. The D gene is left open where the match is weak. Size is omitted from some rows. Given values are once, few, many or a class for expanded clones.

NA	TRBJ2-7	TRBV14	TRBD1	TGTGCCAGCAGCCCTGAGACAGGGGGCTACGAGCAGTACTTC	CASSPETGGYEQYF
NA	TRBJ2-7	TRBV10-1	NA	TGCGCCAGCAGTGAGGGGAAAGACAGGAACTACGAGCAGTACTTC	CASSEGKDRNYEQYF
NA	TRBJ2-2	TRBV27	TRBD1	TGCGCTTGCAGGGGGTGGGCCGGGGAGCTGTTTTTT	CACRGWAGELFF
NA	TRBJ2-4	TRBV5-1	NA	TGCGCCAGCAGACCAAGGGGGAGCGGCATTCAGTACTTC	CASRPRGSGIQYF
NA	TRBJ2-3	TRBV12-3/TRBV12-4	NA	TGTGCCAGCAGTTCGGTGGATACGCAGTATTTT	CASSSVDTQYF
few	TRBJ1-1	TRBV10-3	TRBD1	TGTGCCATATCAGAGGGACAGGAAGCTTTCTTT	CAISEGQEAFF
NA	TRBJ2-7	TRBV18	TRBD2	TGTGCCAGCTCACCTACCCCGGGACTAGCGGACGAGCAGTACTTC	CASSPTPGLADEQYF
NA	TRBJ2-7	TRBV6-5	TRBD2	TGTGCCAGCGCCGAATCTAGCGGGCCCGCCTACGAGCAGTACTTC	CASAESSGPAYEQYF
NA	TRBJ1-2	TRBV7-9	TRBD1	TGTGCCAGCAGCATGGGACAGCCCTATGGCTACACCTTC	CASSMGQPYGYTF
NA	TRBJ1-1	TRBV18	TRBD1	TGTGCCAGCTCACCGATCCAGGGGGCGAACACTGAAGCTTTCTTT	CASSPIQGANTEAFF
few	TRBJ2-6	TRBV5-1	NA	TGCGCCAGCAGCTCAGGGTTCCCCGGGGCCAACGTCCTGACTTTC	CASSSGFPGANVLTF
NA	TRBJ2-2	TRBV19	TRBD2	TGTGCCAGTAGATGGGGGAGGGACACCGGGGAGCTGTTTTTT	CASRWGRDTGELFF